This T cell receptor (beta chain) was recovered during a study of tumor and adjacent non-tumor tissue in lung cancer. No cell sorting was done before RNA was extracted from the tissue. A modified ARM-PCR protocol with three rounds of nested PCR amplified TCRbeta. In TCRdb, the multiplex PCR reads were re-called with MiXCR into one record per CDR3 protein. The data show approximately 120,000 distinct CDR3 sequences, roughly 67% seen once. With regard to this clonotype: Just one base apart from a much larger clone, this may be a read error.

The specimen was lung tumor tissue. The TCR sequence derives from a man between 25 and 39 years old with non-small cell lung cancer.

CDR3 sequence: CASNQEGTSQYEQYF. The CDR3 DNA sequence: TGCGCCAGCAACCAAGAGGGGACTAGCCAATACGAGCAGTACTTC. J is TRBJ2-7 and V is TRBV4-1; 9 bases map to TRBD2. This CDR3 has 15 amino acids. The V gene's germline CDR1 is MGHRA and CDR2 YSYEKL.